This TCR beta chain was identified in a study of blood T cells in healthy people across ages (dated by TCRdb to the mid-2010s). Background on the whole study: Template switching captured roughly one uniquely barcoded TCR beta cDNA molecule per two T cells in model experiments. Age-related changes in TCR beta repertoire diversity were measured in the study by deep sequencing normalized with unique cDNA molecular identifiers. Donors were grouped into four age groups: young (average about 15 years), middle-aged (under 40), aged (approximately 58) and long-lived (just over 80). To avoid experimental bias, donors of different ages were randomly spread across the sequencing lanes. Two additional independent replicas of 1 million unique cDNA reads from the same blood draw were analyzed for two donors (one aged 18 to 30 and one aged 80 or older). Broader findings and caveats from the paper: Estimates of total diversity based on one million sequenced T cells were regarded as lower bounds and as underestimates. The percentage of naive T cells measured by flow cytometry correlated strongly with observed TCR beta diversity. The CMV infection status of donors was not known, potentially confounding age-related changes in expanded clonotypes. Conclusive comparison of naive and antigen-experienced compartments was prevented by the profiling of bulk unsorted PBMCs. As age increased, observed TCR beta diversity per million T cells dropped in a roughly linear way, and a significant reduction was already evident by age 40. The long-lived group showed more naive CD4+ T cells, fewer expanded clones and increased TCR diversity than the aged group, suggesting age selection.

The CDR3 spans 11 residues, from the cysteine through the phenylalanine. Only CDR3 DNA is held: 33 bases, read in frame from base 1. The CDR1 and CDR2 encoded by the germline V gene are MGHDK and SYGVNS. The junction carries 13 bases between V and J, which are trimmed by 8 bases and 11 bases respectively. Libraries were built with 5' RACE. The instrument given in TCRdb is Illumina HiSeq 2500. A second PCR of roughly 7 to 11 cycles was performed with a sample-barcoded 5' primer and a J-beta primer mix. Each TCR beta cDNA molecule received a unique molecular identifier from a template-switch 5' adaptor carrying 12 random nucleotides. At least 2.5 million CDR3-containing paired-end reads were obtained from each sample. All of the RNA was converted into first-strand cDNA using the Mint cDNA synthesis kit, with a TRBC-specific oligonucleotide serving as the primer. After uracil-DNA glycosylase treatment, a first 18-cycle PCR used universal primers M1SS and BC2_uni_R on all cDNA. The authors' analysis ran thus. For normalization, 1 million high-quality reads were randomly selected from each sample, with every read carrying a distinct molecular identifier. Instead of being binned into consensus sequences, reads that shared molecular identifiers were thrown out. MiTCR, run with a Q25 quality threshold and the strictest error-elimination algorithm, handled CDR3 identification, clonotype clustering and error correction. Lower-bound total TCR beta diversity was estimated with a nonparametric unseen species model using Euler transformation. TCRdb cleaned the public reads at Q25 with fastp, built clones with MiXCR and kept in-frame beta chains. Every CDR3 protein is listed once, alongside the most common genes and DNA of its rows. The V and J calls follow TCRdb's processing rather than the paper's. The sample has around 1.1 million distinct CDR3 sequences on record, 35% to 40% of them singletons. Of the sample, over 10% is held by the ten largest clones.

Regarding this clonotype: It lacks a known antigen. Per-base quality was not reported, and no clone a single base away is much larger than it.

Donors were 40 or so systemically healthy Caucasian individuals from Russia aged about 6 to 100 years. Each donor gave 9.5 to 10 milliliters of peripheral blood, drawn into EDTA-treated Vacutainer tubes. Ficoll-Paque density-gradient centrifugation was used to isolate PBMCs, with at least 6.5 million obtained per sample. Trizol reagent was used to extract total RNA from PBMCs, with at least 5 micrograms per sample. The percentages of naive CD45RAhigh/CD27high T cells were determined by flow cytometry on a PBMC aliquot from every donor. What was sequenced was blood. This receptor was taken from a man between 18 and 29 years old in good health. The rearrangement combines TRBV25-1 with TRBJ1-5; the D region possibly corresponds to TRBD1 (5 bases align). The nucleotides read TGTGCCAGCCGGGGGTTTTTGGCCCAGCATTTT. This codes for CASRGFLAQHF.